Below are 21 T cell receptor beta chains sequenced from a single sample in a study of response to subunit inactivated influenza vaccine. TCRdb re-analysed the RT-PCR reads in MiXCR, keeping a single row per CDR3 protein. Of 300,000 to 350,000 distinct CDR3 sequences listed, roughly 22% are singletons. The starting material was PBMCs from blood, obtained less than 22 months after vaccination. Source of these receptors: a man in his fifties or sixties who received an inactivated influenza vaccine.

The chain recombines TRBV28 with TRBJ2-3; D gene unclear. The germline V gene has CDR1 MDHEN and CDR2 SYDVKM. This CDR3 has 14 amino acids. The V end was cut by 6 bases, the J end by 2 bases, with 12 bases between. The CDR3 loop reads CASSTGQITDTQYF. In DNA form, the CDR3 reads TGTGCCAGCAGCACGGGCCAGATCACAGATACGCAGTATTTT.

This clonotype has only a few counts. The rearrangement links TRBV7-2 to TRBJ2-4; D may match TRBD1 or TRBD2 (6 bases each). V was shortened by 5 bases and J by 5 bases, with 10 bases between the two germline ends. The CDR3 has 13 amino acids. In germline, CDR1 is SGHTA, CDR2 FQGNSA. The CDR3 protein is CASSRGVQNIQYF. DNA of the CDR3: TGTGCCAGCAGCAGGGGGGTACAAAACATTCAGTACTTC.

At least ten counts were recorded for this clonotype. V and J are TRBV9 and TRBJ1-4, with D perhaps TRBD1 (6 bases). Germline CDR1 is SGDLS and CDR2 is YYNGEE. The ends were cut back, 2 bases at V and 8 bases at J, with 13 bases in the middle. The CDR3 length is 14 residues. In nucleotides, the CDR3 is TGTGCCAGCAGCGTGTCAGGGGTAGGGGAAAAACTGTTTTTT. This sequence encodes CASSVSGVGEKLFF.

This clonotype was counted only a few times. This chain connects TRBV4-2 to TRBJ2-4, with D maybe TRBD1 (5 bases). Trimming took off 6 bases at V and 3 bases at J, with 12 bases between the two ends. CDR1 LGHNA and CDR2 YNFKEQ come from the germline V gene. The CDR3 loop spans 14 amino acids. CDR3 bases: TGTGCCAGCAGTCCAGGGTTTGGCAAAAACATTCAGTACTTC. Its protein product is CASSPGFGKNIQYF.

This clonotype was recorded only once. The chain uses TRBV20-1 and TRBJ2-1; TRBD1 matches 9 bases. The CDR3 is made up of 17 amino acids. Germline V gene sequence: CDR1 DFQATT, CDR2 SNEGSKA (reference sequence). After removal of 0 bases from V and 4 bases from J, the junction contained 10 bases not matched to a gene. CDR3 amino acids: CSARDLRFGTGYNEQFF. CDR3 nucleotide sequence: TGCAGTGCTAGAGATCTGAGGTTTGGGACAGGGTACAATGAGCAGTTCTTC.

The V and J genes are TRBV4-2 and TRBJ2-3; no clear D. Germline CDR1 LGHNA, CDR2 YNFKEQ. The CDR3 is 13 residues long. V was shortened by 1 base and J by 4 bases, with 6 bases between the two germline ends. The CDR3 bases are TGTGCCAGCAGCCAAGGTCTCCCAGATACGCAGTATTTT. The encoded protein is CASSQGLPDTQYF.

The sample holds a few counts of this clonotype. The genes are TRBV28 and TRBJ1-2; 8 positions agree with TRBD1. This CDR3 is built from 15 residues. CDR1 MDHEN and CDR2 SYDVKM come from the germline V gene. The ends lost 7 bases at V and 3 bases at J; junction bases unmatched: 10. CDR3 nucleotide sequence: TGTGCCAGCATCCCCGCAGGGGGCGCTGACTATGGCTACACCTTC. Its protein is CASIPAGGADYGYTF.

This clonotype has just a few counts. The rearrangement links TRBV28 to TRBJ2-1; D is undetermined. The V and J ends lost 1 base and 6 bases respectively, with 16 bases between them. The CDR3 spans 16 residues. Germline V gene sequence: CDR1 MDHEN, CDR2 SYDVKM. This chain's CDR3 is CASSLSYLSPPNEQFF. Here the CDR3 DNA reads TGTGCCAGCAGTTTATCCTACCTCTCCCCCCCCAATGAGCAGTTCTTC.

V gene TRBV12-3 or TRBV12-4 combines with J gene TRBJ2-2; TRBD1 matches at 7 bases. V shed 2 bases and J 1 base; nucleotides not matched to a gene: 10. This CDR3 has 18 amino acids. The CDR3 protein is CASSLRALGQENTGELFF. DNA for the CDR3: TGTGCCAGCAGTTTAAGGGCCTTAGGACAGGAGAACACCGGGGAGCTGTTTTTT.

The rearrangement links TRBV20-1 to TRBJ2-5, with D perhaps TRBD2 (5 bases). The CDR3 is 16 residues long. CDR1 and CDR2 from the germline V gene are DFQATT and SNEGSKA (reference sequence). V lost 5 bases to trimming and J lost 4 bases, with 23 bases between them. The CDR3 DNA is TGCAGTGCTCGACCCGAGGACTGGAGGAGGTTAGAGACCCAGTACTTC. It encodes CSARPEDWRRLETQYF.

This clonotype has a handful of counts. V and J are TRBV20-1 and TRBJ1-2; D unclear. Trimming shortened V by 0 bases and J by 2 bases, and 16 bases separated the two germline ends. CDR3 size: 16 residues. Germline CDR1 reads DFQATT; CDR2 reads SNEGSKA (reference sequence). The CDR3 here is CSARDIRRPENYGYTF. For the CDR3, the DNA is TGCAGTGCTAGAGATATTAGGCGCCCGGAAAACTATGGCTACACCTTC.

The chain couples TRBV29-1 to TRBJ1-1; D gene ambiguous. Germline CDR1 is SQVTM and CDR2 is ANQGSEA. CDR3 length: 13 residues. V was shortened by 4 bases and J by 5 bases, with 14 bases between the two germline ends. The CDR3 region is CSVVGRVATEAFF. The DNA for the CDR3 is TGCAGCGTTGTTGGTAGGGTTGCTACTGAAGCTTTCTTT.

V usage is TRBV10-3 and J usage is TRBJ2-1; D is perhaps TRBD2 (7 bases). This CDR3 contains 21 residues. V lost 0 bases and J lost 3, with 27 bases in between. Germline CDR1 ENHRY, CDR2 SYGVKD. The CDR3 spells CAISESTRTGREAGVYNEQFF. DNA of the CDR3: TGTGCCATCAGTGAGTCGACCCGCACAGGGAGGGAGGCGGGAGTCTACAATGAGCAGTTCTTC.

This rearrangement joins TRBV11-2 to TRBJ1-2; the D gene is possibly TRBD1 (5 bases). Per germline, CDR1 SGHAT and CDR2 FQNNGV. The V end was cut by 0 bases, the J end by 9 bases, with 14 bases between. This CDR3 comprises 14 residues. The CDR3 loop is CASSLDLGAWSYTF. The CDR3 DNA sequence: TGTGCCAGCAGCTTAGATCTAGGGGCCTGGAGCTACACCTTC.

This clonotype has a count of ten or more. The chain uses TRBV5-1 and TRBJ1-1, with TRBD1 as a possible D gene (5 bases). V lost 4 bases and J 8 bases, leaving 18 bases between the germline ends. This CDR3 is built from 14 residues. Germline V gene lookup returns CDR1 SGHRS and CDR2 YFSETQ. CDR3 region: CASSPEGALGEAFF. CDR3 DNA sequence: TGCGCCAGCAGCCCGGAAGGGGCCCTAGGAGAAGCTTTCTTT.

In this sample, this clonotype turned up many times. CDR3 protein: CASSLGYYSPLHF. The CDR3 DNA reads TGTGCCAGCAGCTTAGGTTACTATTCACCCCTCCACTTT. This chain connects TRBV7-3 to TRBJ1-6; D not certain. CDR3 length: 13 amino acids. The germline V gene encodes CDR1 SGHTA and CDR2 FQGTGA. The ends were cut back, 2 bases at V and 8 bases at J, with 7 bases in the middle. The full variable domain, with the rest looked up from reference TRBV7-3 and TRBJ1-6, is GAGVSQTPSNKVTEKGKYVELRCDPISGHTALYWYRQSLGQGPEFLIYFQGTGAADDSGLPNDRFFAVRPEGSVSTLKIQRTERGDSAVYLCASSLGYYSPLHFGNGTRLTVT.

This clonotype was counted a few times. The V call is TRBV7-9, the J call TRBJ2-3; D is ambiguous. Germline V gives CDR1 SEHNR, CDR2 FQNEAQ (reference sequence). Trimming took 3 bases from V and 5 from J, leaving 9 bases between them. CDR3 size: 13 residues. CDR3: CASSFGVGDTQYF. For the CDR3, the DNA is TGTGCCAGCAGCTTCGGAGTTGGAGATACGCAGTATTTT.

The chain combines TRBV18 with TRBJ2-5, with 8 positions matching TRBD2. V was clipped by 5 bases and J by 4 bases; unmatched bases: 6. CDR1 is KGHSH and CDR2 is LQKENI in the germline V gene. The CDR3 runs 14 residues. CDR3 DNA: TGTGCCAGCTCAGTCGGTAGCGGGACAGAGACCCAGTACTTC. It yields the protein CASSVGSGTETQYF. Full variable domain (rest looked up from reference TRBV18 and TRBJ2-5): NAGVMQNPRHLVRRRGQEARLRCSPMKGHSHVYWYRQLPEEGLKFMVYLQKENIIDESGMPKERFSAEFPKEGPSILRIQQVVRGDSAAYFCASSVGSGTETQYFGPGTRLLVL.

This clonotype came up a few times. The chain has TRBV6-2 or TRBV6-3 and TRBJ2-6; the D gene could be TRBD1 or TRBD2 (5 bases each). Germline V gives CDR1 MNHEY, CDR2 SVGEGT. This CDR3 comprises 18 residues. The V and J ends lost 6 bases and 0 bases respectively, with 18 bases between them. CDR3 loop: CASRRRWDGYSGANVLTF. The CDR3, as DNA: TGTGCCAGCAGACGACGCTGGGACGGTTACTCTGGGGCCAACGTCCTGACTTTC.

This clonotype has more than one count but fewer than ten. The J gene is TRBJ1-2, the V gene TRBV11-2; 9 nucleotides match TRBD1. Germline lookup yields CDR1 SGHAT and CDR2 FQNNGV. There are 17 residues in the CDR3. V gave up 0 bases and J gave up 4 bases; unmatched junction bases: 9. The CDR3 DNA reads as TGTGCCAGCAGCTTAGACCCACCGGACAGGGGAGGCTATGGCTACACCTTC. It codes for CASSLDPPDRGGYGYTF.

This clonotype has more than one count but fewer than ten. J is TRBJ1-4 and V is TRBV5-1, with D hard to call. The CDR3 totals 16 residues. Germline CDR1 reads SGHRS; CDR2 reads YFSETQ. V lost 0 bases and J lost 2, with 11 bases in between. CDR3 sequence (DNA): TGCGCCAGCAGCTTGGCCCCGTTTCCGACTAATGAAAAACTGTTTTTT. Translating gives CASSLAPFPTNEKLFF. The whole variable domain, filled in from reference TRBV5-1 and TRBJ1-4, reads KAGVTQTPRYLIKTRGQQVTLSCSPISGHRSVSWYQQTPGQGLQFLFEYFSETQRNKGNFPGRFSGRQFSNSRSEMNVSTLELGDSALYLCASSLAPFPTNEKLFFGSGTQLSVL.